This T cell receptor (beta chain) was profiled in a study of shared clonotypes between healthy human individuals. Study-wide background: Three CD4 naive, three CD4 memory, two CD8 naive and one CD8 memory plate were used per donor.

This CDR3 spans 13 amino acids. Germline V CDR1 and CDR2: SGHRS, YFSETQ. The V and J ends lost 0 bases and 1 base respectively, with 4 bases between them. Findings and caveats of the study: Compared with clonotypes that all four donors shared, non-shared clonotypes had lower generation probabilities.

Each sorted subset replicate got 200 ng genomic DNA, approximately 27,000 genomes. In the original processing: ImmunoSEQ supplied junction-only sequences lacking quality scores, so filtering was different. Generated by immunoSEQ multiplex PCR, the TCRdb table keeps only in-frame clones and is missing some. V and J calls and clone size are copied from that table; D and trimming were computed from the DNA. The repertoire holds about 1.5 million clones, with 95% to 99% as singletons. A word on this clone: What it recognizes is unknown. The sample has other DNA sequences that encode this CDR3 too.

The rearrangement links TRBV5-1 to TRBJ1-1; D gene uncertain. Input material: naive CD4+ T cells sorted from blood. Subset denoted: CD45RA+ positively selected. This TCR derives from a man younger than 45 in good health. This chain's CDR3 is CASSLVPNTEAFF. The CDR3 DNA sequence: TGCGCCAGCAGCTTGGTCCCGAACACTGAAGCTTTCTTT.